This TCR beta chain was identified in a study of regulatory T cells in long-lasting Graves disease. From germline, CDR1 is SGHRS and CDR2 YFSETQ. CDR3 length: 15 residues. With 4 bases clipped from V and 1 base from J, the junction kept 6 bases outside the gene matches. This clonotype was seen only a few times. Time point in this sample: persistent/refractory GD, antithyroid drugs over 5 years with positive TRAb. RNA isolated from PBMCs was used to make the TCR library. The TCR beta library used iRepertoire HTBI primers with Arm-PCR amplification of CDR3. TCRdb ran MiXCR on the multiplex PCR reads and lists one entry per CDR3 protein. The sample holds about 450,000 distinct CDR3 sequences, roughly a quarter seen once.

This sequence was found in a female donor with Graves disease. The sample here was peripheral blood mononuclear cells (PBMCs), taken when the disease was refractory, from a patient treated with antithyroid drugs. The chain links TRBV5-1 to TRBJ1-1; TRBD1 agrees at 8 bases. As DNA, the CDR3 is TGCGCCAGCAGCCCGGACAGGGCGACGAACACTGAAGCTTTCTTT. Translated, it gives CASSPDRATNTEAFF.